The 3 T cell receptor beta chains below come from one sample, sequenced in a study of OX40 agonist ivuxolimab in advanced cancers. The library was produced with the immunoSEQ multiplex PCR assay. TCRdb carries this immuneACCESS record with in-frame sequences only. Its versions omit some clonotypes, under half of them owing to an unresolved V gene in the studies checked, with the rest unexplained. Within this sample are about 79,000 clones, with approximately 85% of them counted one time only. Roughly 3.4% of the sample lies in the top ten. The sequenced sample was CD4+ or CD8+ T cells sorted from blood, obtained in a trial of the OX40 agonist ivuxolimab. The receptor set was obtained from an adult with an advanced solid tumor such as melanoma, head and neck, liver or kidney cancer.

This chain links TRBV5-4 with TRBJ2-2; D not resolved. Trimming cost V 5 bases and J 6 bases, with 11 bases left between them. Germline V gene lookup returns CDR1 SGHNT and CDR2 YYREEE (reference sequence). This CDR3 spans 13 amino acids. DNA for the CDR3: TGTGCCAGCAGACCCGACCCTTCCGGGGAGCTGTTTTTT. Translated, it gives CASRPDPSGELFF. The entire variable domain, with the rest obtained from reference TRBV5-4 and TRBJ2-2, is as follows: ETGVTQSPTHLIKTRGQQVTLRCSSQSGHNTVSWYQQALGQGPQFIFQYYREEENGRGNFPPRFSGLQFPNYSSELNVNALELDDSALYLCASRPDPSGELFFGEGSRLTVL.

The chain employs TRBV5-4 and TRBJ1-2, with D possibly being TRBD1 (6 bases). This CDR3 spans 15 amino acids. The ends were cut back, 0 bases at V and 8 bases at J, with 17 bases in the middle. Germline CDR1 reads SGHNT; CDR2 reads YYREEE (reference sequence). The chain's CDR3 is CASSLVGTNRQGYTF. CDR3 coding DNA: TGTGCCAGCAGCTTGGTGGGGACAAACCGGCAGGGCTACACCTTC.

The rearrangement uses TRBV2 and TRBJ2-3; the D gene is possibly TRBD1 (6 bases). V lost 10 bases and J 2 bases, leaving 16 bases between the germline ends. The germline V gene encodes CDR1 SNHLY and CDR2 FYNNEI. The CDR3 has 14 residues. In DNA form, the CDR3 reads TGTGCCATTCTGAATGGGGGCCTCACAGATACGCAGTATTTT. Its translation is CAILNGGLTDTQYF.